A selection of T cell receptor beta chains follows, all from one sample in a study of OX40 agonist ivuxolimab in advanced cancers. Assay used: immunoSEQ multiplex PCR; TCRdb lists only in-frame clones, some missing. Seen here are about 46,000 clones, approximately 80% observed once, and the top ten hold 3% to 5%. Sequences were derived from CD4+ or CD8+ T cells sorted from blood, sampled in a trial of the OX40 agonist ivuxolimab. These receptors were obtained from an adult with an advanced solid tumor such as melanoma, head and neck, liver or kidney cancer. CDR3s include the opening cysteine and the closing phenylalanine or tryptophan. A D gene is named only where the DNA matches it firmly. Not every row has a clone size; where given, it reads once, few, many or a size class.

j_call: TRBJ2-3
v_call: TRBV19
clone_size: -
d_call: -
cdr3_aa: CASSIRTGVSTDTQYF
cdr3_nt: TGTGCCAGTAGTATCCGAACAGGCGTTAGCACAGATACGCAGTATTTT

j_call: TRBJ2-1
v_call: TRBV7-2
clone_size: once
d_call: TRBD2
cdr3_aa: CASSSGLAGGLGEQFF
cdr3_nt: TGTGCCAGCAGCTCAGGACTAGCGGGAGGGTTGGGTGAGCAGTTCTTC

j_call: TRBJ2-1
v_call: TRBV9
clone_size: -
d_call: -
cdr3_aa: CASSFRDTSFNEQFF
cdr3_nt: TGTGCCAGCAGCTTCCGGGACACTTCCTTTAATGAGCAGTTCTTC

j_call: TRBJ1-5
v_call: TRBV15
clone_size: -
d_call: -
cdr3_aa: CATSRGAEDQPQHF
cdr3_nt: TGTGCCACCAGCAGAGGCGCTGAGGATCAGCCCCAGCATTTT

j_call: TRBJ1-1
v_call: TRBV28
clone_size: -
d_call: -
cdr3_aa: CASSATPGNTEAFF
cdr3_nt: TGTGCCAGCAGTGCTACCCCGGGGAACACTGAAGCTTTCTTT

j_call: TRBJ2-1
v_call: TRBV7-7
clone_size: -
d_call: TRBD1
cdr3_aa: CASSPGQGRGINEQFF
cdr3_nt: TGTGCCAGCAGCCCTGGACAGGGCCGAGGGATCAATGAGCAGTTCTTC

j_call: TRBJ1-1
v_call: TRBV4-1
clone_size: medium-sized
d_call: -
cdr3_aa: CASSQEGYTRGAFF
cdr3_nt: TGCGCCAGCAGCCAAGAGGGATACACTCGGGGAGCTTTCTTT

j_call: TRBJ1-5
v_call: TRBV7-2
clone_size: few
d_call: -
cdr3_aa: CASSLSEIQPQHF
cdr3_nt: TGTGCCAGCAGCTTATCAGAAATCCAGCCCCAGCATTTT

j_call: TRBJ2-7
v_call: TRBV5-4
clone_size: -
d_call: TRBD2
cdr3_aa: CASSLGGLAGVAHEQYF
cdr3_nt: TGTGCCAGCAGCTTAGGAGGACTAGCGGGAGTGGCCCACGAGCAGTACTTC

j_call: TRBJ1-3
v_call: TRBV5-1
clone_size: medium-sized
d_call: -
cdr3_aa: CASSLVGLSGNTIYF
cdr3_nt: TGCGCCAGCAGCTTGGTCGGACTCTCTGGAAACACCATATATTTT

j_call: TRBJ1-1
v_call: TRBV18
clone_size: -
d_call: -
cdr3_aa: CASSPPAGWTAFF
cdr3_nt: TGTGCCAGCTCACCACCAGCAGGGTGGACGGCTTTCTTT

j_call: TRBJ2-4
v_call: TRBV7-2
clone_size: -
d_call: -
cdr3_aa: CASSPSRDTKNIQYF
cdr3_nt: TGTGCCAGCAGCCCCTCCCGGGATACTAAAAACATTCAGTACTTC

j_call: TRBJ1-1
v_call: TRBV27
clone_size: -
d_call: -
cdr3_aa: CASRPHHQGTNTEAFF
cdr3_nt: TGTGCCAGCAGACCACACCACCAGGGAACGAACACTGAAGCTTTCTTT

j_call: TRBJ2-5
v_call: TRBV27
clone_size: -
d_call: TRBD2
cdr3_aa: CASSLVPSGTITQETQYF
cdr3_nt: TGTGCCAGCAGTTTAGTTCCTAGCGGAACTATTACCCAAGAGACCCAGTACTTC

j_call: TRBJ1-2
v_call: TRBV4-3
clone_size: -
d_call: -
cdr3_aa: CASSQDRAGSGYTF
cdr3_nt: TGCGCCAGCAGCCAAGATCGAGCGGGGAGTGGCTACACCTTC

j_call: TRBJ2-5
v_call: TRBV28
clone_size: -
d_call: -
cdr3_aa: CASEGVQETQYF
cdr3_nt: TGTGCCAGCGAGGGGGTTCAAGAGACCCAGTACTTC

j_call: TRBJ2-7
v_call: TRBV10-1
clone_size: -
d_call: -
cdr3_aa: CASSESLARGQYF
cdr3_nt: TGCGCCAGCAGTGAGTCATTAGCGAGAGGGCAGTACTTC

j_call: TRBJ2-1
v_call: TRBV7-9
clone_size: -
d_call: TRBD2
cdr3_aa: CASSLARGLAGEQFF
cdr3_nt: TGTGCCAGCAGCTTAGCCCGAGGACTAGCGGGAGAGCAGTTCTTC

j_call: TRBJ1-3
v_call: TRBV18
clone_size: medium-sized
d_call: -
cdr3_aa: CASSPLGYDIYF
cdr3_nt: TGTGCCAGCTCACCATTGGGGTACGACATATATTTT

j_call: TRBJ1-2
v_call: TRBV29-1
clone_size: -
d_call: -
cdr3_aa: CSVEDQGNF
cdr3_nt: TGCAGCGTTGAAGATCAGGGGAACTTC

j_call: TRBJ2-7
v_call: TRBV18
clone_size: -
d_call: -
cdr3_aa: CASSPPRALGSYEQYF
cdr3_nt: TGTGCCAGCTCACCACCCCGGGCACTCGGCTCCTACGAGCAGTACTTC

j_call: TRBJ1-3
v_call: TRBV18
clone_size: few
d_call: -
cdr3_aa: CASSQRTSWGNTIYF
cdr3_nt: TGTGCCAGCTCCCAACGGACCTCTTGGGGAAACACCATATATTTT

j_call: TRBJ1-2
v_call: TRBV9
clone_size: few
d_call: -
cdr3_aa: CASSRSDYGYTF
cdr3_nt: TGTGCCAGCAGTCGTAGTGACTATGGCTACACCTTC

j_call: TRBJ2-7
v_call: TRBV5-5
clone_size: -
d_call: -
cdr3_aa: CASSPASTAAYEQYF
cdr3_nt: TGTGCCAGCAGCCCCGCCTCGACAGCGGCCTACGAGCAGTACTTC

j_call: TRBJ1-2
v_call: TRBV5-8
clone_size: -
d_call: -
cdr3_aa: CASSLGSTARGGYGYTF
cdr3_nt: TGTGCCAGCAGCTTGGGGTCGACAGCCCGAGGTGGCTATGGCTACACCTTC

j_call: TRBJ2-3
v_call: TRBV2
clone_size: -
d_call: -
cdr3_aa: CASSSRTDTQYF
cdr3_nt: TGTGCCAGCAGTTCCCGCACAGATACGCAGTATTTT

j_call: TRBJ2-3
v_call: TRBV27
clone_size: -
d_call: -
cdr3_aa: CASRDAGTDTQYF
cdr3_nt: TGTGCCAGCAGGGACGCGGGCACAGATACGCAGTATTTT

j_call: TRBJ1-5
v_call: TRBV5-1
clone_size: -
d_call: -
cdr3_aa: CASSLGVGSQGNQPQHF
cdr3_nt: TGCGCCAGCAGCTTGGGGGTAGGGTCTCAGGGCAATCAGCCCCAGCATTTT

j_call: TRBJ1-1
v_call: TRBV10-2
clone_size: few
d_call: -
cdr3_aa: CASSDYGRAEGTEAFF
cdr3_nt: TGCGCCAGCAGTGACTACGGACGGGCCGAGGGGACTGAAGCTTTCTTT

j_call: TRBJ2-5
v_call: TRBV7-2
clone_size: -
d_call: -
cdr3_aa: CASSAFAGAWAQETQYF
cdr3_nt: TGTGCCAGCAGTGCGTTTGCGGGGGCATGGGCCCAAGAGACCCAGTACTTC

j_call: TRBJ1-1
v_call: TRBV6-5
clone_size: -
d_call: -
cdr3_aa: CASTNRVPNTEAFF
cdr3_nt: TGTGCCAGCACGAACAGGGTCCCGAACACTGAAGCTTTCTTT

j_call: TRBJ2-7
v_call: TRBV13
clone_size: -
d_call: TRBD2
cdr3_aa: CASSSLAGDTYEQYF
cdr3_nt: TGTGCCAGCAGCTCTCTGGCGGGAGATACCTACGAGCAGTACTTC

j_call: TRBJ2-7
v_call: TRBV14
clone_size: -
d_call: -
cdr3_aa: CASSHQRRSLIPYEQYF
cdr3_nt: TGTGCCAGCAGCCACCAAAGGCGGTCGCTTATTCCTTACGAGCAGTACTTC

j_call: TRBJ2-5
v_call: TRBV19
clone_size: -
d_call: -
cdr3_aa: CASNGDTLETQYF
cdr3_nt: TGTGCCAGCAACGGGGACACCTTGGAGACCCAGTACTTC

j_call: TRBJ1-2
v_call: TRBV19
clone_size: -
d_call: TRBD1
cdr3_aa: CASTPGQGIYGYTF
cdr3_nt: TGTGCCAGCACACCGGGACAGGGAATCTATGGCTACACCTTC

j_call: TRBJ2-6
v_call: TRBV7-9
clone_size: few
d_call: -
cdr3_aa: CASSPIPSGANVLTF
cdr3_nt: TGTGCCAGCAGCCCCATTCCATCTGGGGCCAACGTCCTGACTTTC

j_call: TRBJ2-7
v_call: TRBV29-1
clone_size: -
d_call: TRBD1
cdr3_aa: CSVGQGRAPYEQYF
cdr3_nt: TGCAGCGTTGGACAGGGCCGAGCCCCCTACGAGCAGTACTTC

j_call: TRBJ2-1
v_call: TRBV29-1
clone_size: -
d_call: TRBD2
cdr3_aa: CSVDRRGSGSEQFF
cdr3_nt: TGCAGCGTTGATCGACGCGGGAGTGGGAGTGAGCAGTTCTTC

j_call: TRBJ2-7
v_call: TRBV7-2
clone_size: few
d_call: -
cdr3_aa: CASSQSAYEQYF
cdr3_nt: TGTGCCAGCAGCCAATCGGCCTACGAGCAGTACTTC

j_call: TRBJ2-5
v_call: TRBV25-1
clone_size: -
d_call: -
cdr3_aa: CASSESRVLETQYF
cdr3_nt: TGTGCCAGCAGTGAAAGCAGGGTCTTGGAGACCCAGTACTTC

j_call: TRBJ2-3
v_call: TRBV28
clone_size: -
d_call: -
cdr3_aa: CASSLRQVTDTQYF
cdr3_nt: TGTGCCAGCAGCCTCAGACAGGTCACAGATACGCAGTATTTT

j_call: TRBJ1-1
v_call: TRBV10-3
clone_size: -
d_call: -
cdr3_aa: CAISEGGGSRNTEAFF
cdr3_nt: TGTGCCATCAGTGAGGGTGGGGGAAGTCGAAACACTGAAGCTTTCTTT

j_call: TRBJ2-2
v_call: TRBV5-1
clone_size: -
d_call: -
cdr3_aa: CASSSDTTTGELFF
cdr3_nt: TGCGCCAGCAGCTCCGATACGACCACCGGGGAGCTGTTTTTT

j_call: TRBJ2-1
v_call: TRBV18
clone_size: -
d_call: -
cdr3_aa: CASSATTDNEQFF
cdr3_nt: TGTGCCAGCTCAGCGACAACCGACAATGAGCAGTTCTTC

j_call: TRBJ2-1
v_call: TRBV11-3
clone_size: -
d_call: TRBD2
cdr3_aa: CASSKGLADSVEQFF
cdr3_nt: TGTGCCAGCAGCAAGGGACTAGCGGATTCGGTTGAGCAGTTCTTC

j_call: TRBJ2-7
v_call: TRBV27
clone_size: -
d_call: TRBD2
cdr3_aa: CASSGRGLAGAEQYF
cdr3_nt: TGTGCCAGCAGTGGAAGGGGACTAGCGGGAGCCGAGCAGTACTTC

j_call: TRBJ2-5
v_call: TRBV5-1
clone_size: -
d_call: -
cdr3_aa: CASSLDGGHETQYF
cdr3_nt: TGCGCCAGCAGCTTGGATGGGGGGCACGAGACCCAGTACTTC

j_call: TRBJ2-2
v_call: TRBV6-5
clone_size: few
d_call: -
cdr3_aa: CASSYSRGAGELFF
cdr3_nt: TGTGCCAGCAGTTACTCGAGGGGGGCCGGGGAGCTGTTTTTT

j_call: TRBJ1-5
v_call: TRBV30
clone_size: few
d_call: TRBD1
cdr3_aa: CAGGGQGFKPQHF
cdr3_nt: TGTGCCGGGGGAGGACAGGGGTTTAAGCCCCAGCATTTT

j_call: TRBJ2-3
v_call: TRBV7-8
clone_size: -
d_call: -
cdr3_aa: CASSLSTGSRTDTQYF
cdr3_nt: TGTGCCAGCAGCTTATCTACGGGGAGCCGCACAGATACGCAGTATTTT

j_call: TRBJ1-1
v_call: TRBV28
clone_size: -
d_call: -
cdr3_aa: CASRGQLRTEAFF
cdr3_nt: TGTGCCAGCAGAGGGCAGTTGAGAACTGAAGCTTTCTTT

j_call: TRBJ1-6
v_call: TRBV13
clone_size: once
d_call: TRBD1
cdr3_aa: CASSSGQGAFHSPLHF
cdr3_nt: TGTGCCAGCAGCTCGGGACAGGGGGCATTCCATTCACCCCTCCACTTT

j_call: TRBJ2-1
v_call: TRBV7-3
clone_size: -
d_call: -
cdr3_aa: CASSLRAVSSYNEQFF
cdr3_nt: TGTGCCAGCAGCTTGAGAGCGGTCAGCTCCTACAATGAGCAGTTCTTC

j_call: TRBJ1-6
v_call: TRBV6-1
clone_size: -
d_call: TRBD1
cdr3_aa: CASKTGGGYNSPLHF
cdr3_nt: TGTGCCAGCAAGACAGGGGGCGGCTATAATTCACCCCTCCACTTT

j_call: TRBJ2-1
v_call: TRBV30
clone_size: -
d_call: -
cdr3_aa: CAWGEVEQFF
cdr3_nt: TGTGCCTGGGGGGAAGTTGAGCAGTTCTTC